This TCR beta chain was retrieved from a study of glioma-infiltrating T cells. Study-level results: Above-expected tissue-blood divergence occurred in all gliomas, most in low-grade ones. Very few CDR3 sequences were shared between tissue and blood.

Details on this clonotype: Its antigen is unknown. A much more abundant neighbour one base away suggests this may be a read error.

Using RNA template, CDR3s of TCR alpha and beta were amplified with iRepertoire arm-PCR. For one-step reverse transcription and amplification, 100-400 ng of tissue mRNA or PBMC total RNA was used. TCRdb ran MiXCR on the multiplex PCR reads and lists one entry per CDR3 protein. The sample lists about 130,000 distinct CDR3 sequences, about 22% occurring once. The CDR3 loop spans 12 amino acids. Germline V CDR1 and CDR2: MNHEY, SVGAGI. V dropped 6 bases and J dropped 6 bases, with 9 bases sitting between them. Sequences were obtained from glioma tissue, nonneoplastic brain tissue, or PBMCs (not recorded which). This TCR came from a human donor with low-grade glioma or glioblastoma, undergoing nonglioma brain surgery, or in good health (not recorded which). The rearrangement joins TRBV6-5 to TRBJ2-1; D gene ambiguous. The CDR3 reads CASRTVRNEQFF. The CDR3 DNA reads as TGTGCCAGCAGGACCGTCCGCAATGAGCAGTTCTTC.